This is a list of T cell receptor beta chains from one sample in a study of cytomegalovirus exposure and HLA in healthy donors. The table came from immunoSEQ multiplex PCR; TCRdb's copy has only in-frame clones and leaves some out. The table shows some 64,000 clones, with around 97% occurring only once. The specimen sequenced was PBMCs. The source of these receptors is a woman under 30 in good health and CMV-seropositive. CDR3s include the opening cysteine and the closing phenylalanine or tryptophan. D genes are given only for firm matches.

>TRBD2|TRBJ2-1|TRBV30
TGTGCCTGGAGTGTGCGGGAGACCCAGTTCTTC
CAWSVRETQFF
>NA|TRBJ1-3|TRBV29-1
TGCAGCGCCCAAACCGCACAGGGTGGAAACACCATATATTTT
CSAQTAQGGNTIYF
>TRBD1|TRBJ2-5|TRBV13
TGTGCCAGCAGCGTCGGACAGGGACGAGAGACCCAGTACTTC
CASSVGQGRETQYF
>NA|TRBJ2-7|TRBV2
TGTGCCAGCAGTCGGGATTCCTACGAGCAGTACTTC
CASSRDSYEQYF
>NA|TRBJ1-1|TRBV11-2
TGTGCCAGCAGCTTAGATAGTAGAACCCCCACTGAAGCTTTCTTT
CASSLDSRTPTEAFF
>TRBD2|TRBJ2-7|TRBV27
TGTGCCAGCAGTTTAGCGGCGCCGGGACTAGCTTCCTACGAGCAGTACTTC
CASSLAAPGLASYEQYF
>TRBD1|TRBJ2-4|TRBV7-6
TGTGCCAGCAGCTTAGACCGGGACAGGGGTTCGAACATTCAGTACTTC
CASSLDRDRGSNIQYF
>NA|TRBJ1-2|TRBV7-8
TGTGCCAGCAGCTTAGGACAGTCGTATGGCTACACCTTC
CASSLGQSYGYTF
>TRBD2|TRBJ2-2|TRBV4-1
TGCGCCAGCAGCCGACTAGCGGGAGAGGGCGGGGAGCTGTTTTTT
CASSRLAGEGGELFF
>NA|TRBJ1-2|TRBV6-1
TGTGCCAGCAGTGGAAAGACACCGATCGGGGATGGCTACACCTTC
CASSGKTPIGDGYTF
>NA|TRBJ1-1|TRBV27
TGTGCCAGCAGCCCATGGACAGTCCTGAACACTGAAGCTTTCTTT
CASSPWTVLNTEAFF
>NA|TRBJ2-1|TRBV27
TGTGCCAGCAGTTCAACAGGGACCTCCAATGAGCAGTTCTTC
CASSSTGTSNEQFF
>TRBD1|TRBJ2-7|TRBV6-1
TGTGCCAGCAGAACTGACAGGGTACTCTACGAGCAGTACTTC
CASRTDRVLYEQYF
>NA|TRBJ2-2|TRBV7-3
TGTGCCAGCAGCTCAAAGAACACCGGGGAGCTGTTTTTT
CASSSKNTGELFF
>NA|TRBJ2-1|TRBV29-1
TGCAGCGTTCAAGTCCGGGATAGCTCCTACAATGAGCAGTTCTTC
CSVQVRDSSYNEQFF
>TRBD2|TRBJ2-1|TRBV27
TGTGCCAGCACCTCACGAAGACTAGCGGGGAACGTCGAGCAGTTCTTC
CASTSRRLAGNVEQFF
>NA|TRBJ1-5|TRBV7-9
TGTGCCAGCAGCCAGGGACTGATCAATCAGCCCCAGCATTTT
CASSQGLINQPQHF
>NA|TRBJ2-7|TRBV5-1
TGCGCCAGCAGCTTGGGACAACAAGGCGAGCAGTACTTC
CASSLGQQGEQYF
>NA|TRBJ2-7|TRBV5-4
TGTGCCAGCAGCTTCGACCGGGGAACCTACGAGCAGTACTTC
CASSFDRGTYEQYF